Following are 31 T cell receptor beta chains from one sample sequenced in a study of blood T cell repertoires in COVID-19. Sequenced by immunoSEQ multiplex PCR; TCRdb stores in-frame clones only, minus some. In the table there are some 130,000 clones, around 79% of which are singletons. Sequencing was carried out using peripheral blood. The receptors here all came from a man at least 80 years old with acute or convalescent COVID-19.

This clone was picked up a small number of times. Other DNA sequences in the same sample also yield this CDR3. DNA for the CDR3: TGTGCCATCAGTGATCCTAGGACGGGGAACTATGGCTACACCTTC. This gives the protein CAISDPRTGNYGYTF. V usage is TRBV10-3 and J usage is TRBJ1-2; no clear D. Germline CDR1 reads ENHRY; CDR2 reads SYGVKD. V shed 3 bases and J shed 2 bases, with 13 bases lying between them. CDR3 length equals 15 residues.

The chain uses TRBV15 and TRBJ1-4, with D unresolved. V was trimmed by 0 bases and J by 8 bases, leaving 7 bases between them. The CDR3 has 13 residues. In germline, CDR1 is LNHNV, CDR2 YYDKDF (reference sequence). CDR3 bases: TGTGCCACCAGCAGAGACCCCCGGGAAAAACTGTTTTTT. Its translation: CATSRDPREKLFF. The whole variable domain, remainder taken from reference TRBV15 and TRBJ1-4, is DAMVIQNPRYQVTQFGKPVTLSCSQTLNHNVMYWYQQKSSQAPKLLFHYYDKDFNNEADTPDNFQSRRPNTSFCFLDIRSPGLGDTAMYLCATSRDPREKLFFGSGTQLSVL.

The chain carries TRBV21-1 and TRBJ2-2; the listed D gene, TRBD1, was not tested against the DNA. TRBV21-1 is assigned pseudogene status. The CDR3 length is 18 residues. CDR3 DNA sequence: TGTGCCAGCGCCGTTTGTGGACAGGGGCTTCCGAACACCGGGGAGCTGTTTTTT. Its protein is CASAVCGQGLPNTGELFF.

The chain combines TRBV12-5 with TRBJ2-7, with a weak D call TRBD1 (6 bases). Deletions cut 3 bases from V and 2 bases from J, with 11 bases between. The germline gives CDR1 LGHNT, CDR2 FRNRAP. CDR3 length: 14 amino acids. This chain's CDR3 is CASGLQGPAYEQYF. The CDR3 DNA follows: TGTGCTAGTGGTTTACAGGGTCCAGCCTACGAGCAGTACTTC.

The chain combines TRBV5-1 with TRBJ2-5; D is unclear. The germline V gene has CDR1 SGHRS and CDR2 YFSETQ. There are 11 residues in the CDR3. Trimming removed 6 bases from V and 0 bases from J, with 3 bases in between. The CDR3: CASTYQETQYF. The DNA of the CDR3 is TGCGCCAGCACCTACCAAGAGACCCAGTACTTC. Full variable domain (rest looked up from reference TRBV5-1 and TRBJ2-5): KAGVTQTPRYLIKTRGQQVTLSCSPISGHRSVSWYQQTPGQGLQFLFEYFSETQRNKGNFPGRFSGRQFSNSRSEMNVSTLELGDSALYLCASTYQETQYFGPGTRLLVL.

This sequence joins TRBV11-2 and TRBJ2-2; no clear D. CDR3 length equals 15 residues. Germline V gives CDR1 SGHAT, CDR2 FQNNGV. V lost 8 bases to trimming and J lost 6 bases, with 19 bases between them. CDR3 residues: CASFPHKRGSGELFF. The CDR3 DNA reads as TGTGCCAGCTTCCCCCATAAGCGAGGTTCCGGGGAGCTGTTTTTT.

The DNA for the CDR3 is TGTGCCAGCAGTGCCGGACAGGGTTTCGGCGAAAAACTGTTTTTT. It is translated as CASSAGQGFGEKLFF. The chain couples TRBV2 to TRBJ1-4, with 8 bases aligning to TRBD1. Germline assignment: CDR1 SNHLY and CDR2 FYNNEI. V was clipped by 4 bases and J by 8 bases; unmatched bases: 9. The CDR3 runs to 15 residues.

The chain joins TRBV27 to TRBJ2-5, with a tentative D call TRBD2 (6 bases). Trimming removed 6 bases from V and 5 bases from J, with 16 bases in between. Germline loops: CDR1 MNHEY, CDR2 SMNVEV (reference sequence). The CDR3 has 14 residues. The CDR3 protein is CASSPNRLAETQYF. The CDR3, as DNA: TGTGCCAGCAGCCCTAATCGTCTAGCGGAGACCCAGTACTTC.

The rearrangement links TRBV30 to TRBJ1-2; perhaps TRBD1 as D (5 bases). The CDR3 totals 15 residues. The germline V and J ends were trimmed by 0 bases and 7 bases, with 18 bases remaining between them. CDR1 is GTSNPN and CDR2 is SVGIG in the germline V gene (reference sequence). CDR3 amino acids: CAWSVGTGLRFGYTF. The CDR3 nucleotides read TGTGCCTGGAGTGTGGGAACGGGACTACGCTTTGGCTACACCTTC.

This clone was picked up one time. The CDR3 DNA sequence: TGTGCCAGCAGCCCTAGACCCCAGACGCAGGGGACCCAGTACTTC. Its protein product is CASSPRPQTQGTQYF. J is TRBJ2-5 and V is TRBV9; D is possibly TRBD1 (5 bases). V was shortened by 4 bases and J by 7 bases, with 20 bases between the two germline ends. In germline, CDR1 is SGDLS, CDR2 YYNGEE. The CDR3 is 15 residues long. Complete variable domain (other parts from reference TRBV9 and TRBJ2-5): DSGVTQTPKHLITATGQRVTLRCSPRSGDLSVYWYQQSLDQGLQFLIQYYNGEERAKGNILERFSAQQFPDLHSELNLSSLELGDSALYFCASSPRPQTQGTQYFGPGTRLLVL.

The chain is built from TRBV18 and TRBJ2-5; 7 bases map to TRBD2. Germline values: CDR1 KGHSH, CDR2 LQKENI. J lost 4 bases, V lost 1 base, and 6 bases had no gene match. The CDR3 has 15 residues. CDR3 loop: CASSPLGGGPETQYF. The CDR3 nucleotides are TGTGCCAGCTCACCACTGGGCGGGGGTCCAGAGACCCAGTACTTC.

The CDR3 DNA sequence: TGTGCCAGCAGTCCCTCGGGTGCTTCTCGTCGCGAGCAGTACTTC. It is translated as CASSPSGASRREQYF. The rearrangement links TRBV27 to TRBJ2-7; D is ambiguous. The CDR3 spans 15 residues. Germline CDR1 reads MNHEY; CDR2 reads SMNVEV (reference sequence). V was pared by 5 bases and J by 6 bases, with 20 bases between.

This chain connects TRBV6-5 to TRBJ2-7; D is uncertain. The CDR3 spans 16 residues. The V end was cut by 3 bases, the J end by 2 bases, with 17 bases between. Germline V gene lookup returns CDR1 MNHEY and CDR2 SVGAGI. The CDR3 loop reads CASSYGYSQSAYEQYF. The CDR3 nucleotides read TGTGCCAGCAGTTATGGATACTCACAGTCCGCCTACGAGCAGTACTTC.

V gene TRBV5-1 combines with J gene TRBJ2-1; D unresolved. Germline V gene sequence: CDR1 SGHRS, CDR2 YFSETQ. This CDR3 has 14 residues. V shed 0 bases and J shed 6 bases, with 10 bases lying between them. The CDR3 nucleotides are TGCGCCAGCAGCTTGGCCGTCCGTTCCAATGAGCAGTTCTTC. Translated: CASSLAVRSNEQFF.

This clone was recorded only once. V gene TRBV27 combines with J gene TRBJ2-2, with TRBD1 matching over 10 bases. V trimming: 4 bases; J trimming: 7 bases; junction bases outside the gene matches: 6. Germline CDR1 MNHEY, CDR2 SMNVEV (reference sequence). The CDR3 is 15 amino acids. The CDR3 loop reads CASSSGQGTFGELFF. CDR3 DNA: TGTGCCAGCAGTTCGGGACAGGGGACTTTCGGGGAGCTGTTTTTT.

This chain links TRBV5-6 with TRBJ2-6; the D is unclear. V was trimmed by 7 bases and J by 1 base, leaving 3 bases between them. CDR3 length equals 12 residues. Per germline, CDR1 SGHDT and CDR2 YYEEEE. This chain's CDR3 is CASLSGANVLTF. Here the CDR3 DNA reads TGTGCCAGCTTATCTGGGGCCAACGTCCTGACTTTC.

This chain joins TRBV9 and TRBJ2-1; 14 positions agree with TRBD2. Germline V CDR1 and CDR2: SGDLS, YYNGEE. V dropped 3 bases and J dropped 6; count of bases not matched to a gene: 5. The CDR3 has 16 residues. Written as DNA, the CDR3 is TGTGCCAGCAGCGCCCGGACTAGCGGGGGGCTCAATGAGCAGTTCTTC. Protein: CASSARTSGGLNEQFF. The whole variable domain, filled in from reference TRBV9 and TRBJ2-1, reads DSGVTQTPKHLITATGQRVTLRCSPRSGDLSVYWYQQSLDQGLQFLIQYYNGEERAKGNILERFSAQQFPDLHSELNLSSLELGDSALYFCASSARTSGGLNEQFFGPGTRLTVL.

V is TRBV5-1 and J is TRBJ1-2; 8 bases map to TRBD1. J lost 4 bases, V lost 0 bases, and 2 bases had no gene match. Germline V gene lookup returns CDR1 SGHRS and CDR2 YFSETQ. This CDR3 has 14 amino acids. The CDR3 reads CASSLEGTGYGYTF. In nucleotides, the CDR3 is TGCGCCAGCAGCTTGGAGGGGACAGGCTATGGCTACACCTTC.

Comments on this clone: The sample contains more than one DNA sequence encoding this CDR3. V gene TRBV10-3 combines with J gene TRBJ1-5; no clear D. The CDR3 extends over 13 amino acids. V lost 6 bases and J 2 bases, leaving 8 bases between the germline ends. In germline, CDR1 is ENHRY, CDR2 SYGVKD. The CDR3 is CAISESGNQPQHF. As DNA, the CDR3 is TGTGCCATCAGCGAATCAGGCAATCAGCCCCAGCATTTT.

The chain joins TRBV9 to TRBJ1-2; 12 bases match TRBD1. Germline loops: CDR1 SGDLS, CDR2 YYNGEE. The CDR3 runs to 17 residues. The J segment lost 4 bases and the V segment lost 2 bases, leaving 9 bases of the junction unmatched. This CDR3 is CASSVDPGQGARYGYTF. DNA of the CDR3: TGTGCCAGCAGCGTTGACCCGGGACAGGGGGCGCGCTATGGCTACACCTTC.

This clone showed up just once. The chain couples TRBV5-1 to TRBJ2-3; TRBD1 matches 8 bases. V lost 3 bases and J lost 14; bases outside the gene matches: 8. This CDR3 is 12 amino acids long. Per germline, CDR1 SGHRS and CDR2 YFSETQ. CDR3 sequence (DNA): TGCGCCAGCAGCTACGGACAGGGTTTGGTGTATTTT. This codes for CASSYGQGLVYF.

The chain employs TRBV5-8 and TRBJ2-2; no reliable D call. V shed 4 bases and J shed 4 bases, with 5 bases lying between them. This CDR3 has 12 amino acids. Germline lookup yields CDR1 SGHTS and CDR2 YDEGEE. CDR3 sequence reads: CASSPSTGELFF. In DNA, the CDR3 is TGTGCCAGCAGCCCGAGCACCGGGGAGCTGTTTTTT.

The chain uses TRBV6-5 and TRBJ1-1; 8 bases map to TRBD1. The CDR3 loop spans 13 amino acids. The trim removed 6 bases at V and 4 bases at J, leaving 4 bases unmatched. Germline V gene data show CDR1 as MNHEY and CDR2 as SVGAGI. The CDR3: CASRSGQGTEAFF. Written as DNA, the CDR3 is TGTGCCAGCAGAAGCGGACAGGGCACTGAAGCTTTCTTT.

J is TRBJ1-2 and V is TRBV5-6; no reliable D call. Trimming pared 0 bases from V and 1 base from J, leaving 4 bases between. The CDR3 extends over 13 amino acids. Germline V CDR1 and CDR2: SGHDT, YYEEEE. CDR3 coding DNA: TGTGCCAGCAGCTTGGCGAGTAACTATGGCTACACCTTC. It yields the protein CASSLASNYGYTF.

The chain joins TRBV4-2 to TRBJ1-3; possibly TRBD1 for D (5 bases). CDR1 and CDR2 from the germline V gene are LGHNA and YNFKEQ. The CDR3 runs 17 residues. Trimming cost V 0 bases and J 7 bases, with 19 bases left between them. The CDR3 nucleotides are TGTGCCAGCAGCCAAGATGTCCCCGGGCAGGGTCGGAACACCATATATTTT. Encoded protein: CASSQDVPGQGRNTIYF.

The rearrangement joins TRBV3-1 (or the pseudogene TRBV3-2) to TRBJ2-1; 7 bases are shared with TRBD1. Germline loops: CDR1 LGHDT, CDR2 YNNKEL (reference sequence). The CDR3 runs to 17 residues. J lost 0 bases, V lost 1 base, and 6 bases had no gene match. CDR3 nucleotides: TGTGCCAGCAGCCAAGGCTGGACAGGTCACTCCTACAATGAGCAGTTCTTC. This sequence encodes CASSQGWTGHSYNEQFF.

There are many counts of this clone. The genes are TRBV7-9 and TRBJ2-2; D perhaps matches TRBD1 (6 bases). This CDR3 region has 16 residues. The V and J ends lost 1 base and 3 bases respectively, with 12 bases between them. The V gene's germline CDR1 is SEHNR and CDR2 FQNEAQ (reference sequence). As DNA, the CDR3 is TGTGCCAGCAGCTTAGGGGGGCGAATGGACACCGGGGAGCTGTTTTTT. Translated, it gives CASSLGGRMDTGELFF.

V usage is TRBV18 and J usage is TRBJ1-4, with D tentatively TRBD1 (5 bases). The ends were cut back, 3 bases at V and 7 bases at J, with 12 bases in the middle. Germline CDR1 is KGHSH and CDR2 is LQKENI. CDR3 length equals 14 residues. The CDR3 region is CASSPVQGGEKLFF. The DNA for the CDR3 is TGTGCCAGCTCACCGGTGCAGGGAGGTGAAAAACTGTTTTTT.

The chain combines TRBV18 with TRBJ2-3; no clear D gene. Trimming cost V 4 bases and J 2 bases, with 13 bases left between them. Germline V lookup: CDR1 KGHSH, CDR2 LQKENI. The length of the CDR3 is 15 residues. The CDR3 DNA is TGTGCCAGCTCACAACTACAATTCATCACAGATACGCAGTATTTT. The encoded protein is CASSQLQFITDTQYF.

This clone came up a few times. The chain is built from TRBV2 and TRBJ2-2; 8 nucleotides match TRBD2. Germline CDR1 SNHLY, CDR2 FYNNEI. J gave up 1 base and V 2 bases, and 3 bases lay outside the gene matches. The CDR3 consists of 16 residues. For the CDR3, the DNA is TGTGCCAGCAGTGAAATGGCGGGGGGGAACACCGGGGAGCTGTTTTTT. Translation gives CASSEMAGGNTGELFF.

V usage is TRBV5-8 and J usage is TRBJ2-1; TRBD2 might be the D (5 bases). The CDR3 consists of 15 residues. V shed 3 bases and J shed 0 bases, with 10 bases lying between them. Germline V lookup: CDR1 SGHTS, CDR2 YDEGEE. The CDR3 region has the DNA TGTGCCAGCAGCTCCCGGGGTAGCTCCTACAATGAGCAGTTCTTC. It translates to CASSSRGSSYNEQFF. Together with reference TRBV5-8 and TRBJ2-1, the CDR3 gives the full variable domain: EAGVTQSPTHLIKTRGQQATLRCSPISGHTSVYWYQQALGLGLQFLLWYDEGEERNRGNFPPRFSGRQFPNYSSELNVNALELEDSALYLCASSSRGSSYNEQFFGPGTRLTVL.